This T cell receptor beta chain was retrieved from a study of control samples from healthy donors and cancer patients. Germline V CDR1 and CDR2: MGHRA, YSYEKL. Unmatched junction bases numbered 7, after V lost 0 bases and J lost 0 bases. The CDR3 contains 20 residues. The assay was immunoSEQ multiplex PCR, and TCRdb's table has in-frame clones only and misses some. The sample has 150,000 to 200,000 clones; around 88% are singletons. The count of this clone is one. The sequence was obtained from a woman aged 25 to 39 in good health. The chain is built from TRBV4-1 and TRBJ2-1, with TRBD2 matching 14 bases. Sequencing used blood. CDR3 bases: TGCGCCAGCAGCCAAGATCCAAGACTAGCGGGAGGGCCCTCCTACAATGAGCAGTTCTTC. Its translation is CASSQDPRLAGGPSYNEQFF.